This T cell receptor (beta chain) stems from a study of OX40 agonist ivuxolimab in advanced cancers. Overall study context: Those enrolled were roughly 80% male, with a mean age of around 58 years and ages from roughly 23 to 79. Findings and caveats of the study: The study found that CD8+ T cells averaged more expanded clones than CD4+. Those patients achieving a partial response at 0.1-3.0 mg/kg showed among the lowest clonal expansion.

Clones were read by immunoSEQ multiplex PCR, and TCRdb kept only the in-frame ones, dropping some. The sample has tens of thousands of clones, approximately 80% seen once. Germline V CDR1 and CDR2: MNHEY, SVGAGI. V lost 2 bases, J lost 2 bases, and 5 bases stayed unmatched. CDR3 length: 15 residues. Notes on this clone: Antigen: not known.

This TCR derives from an adult with an advanced solid tumor such as melanoma, head and neck, liver or kidney cancer. V usage is TRBV6-5 and J usage is TRBJ2-7; 8 bases are a match to TRBD2. The sample here was CD4+ or CD8+ T cells sorted from blood, taken in a trial of the OX40 agonist ivuxolimab. In DNA, the CDR3 is TGTGCCAGCAGTTACGGAGCGGGGGTTGCCTACGAGCAGTACTTC. This codes for CASSYGAGVAYEQYF.